This passage covers 12 T cell receptor beta chains from one sample sequenced in a study of OX40 agonist ivuxolimab in advanced cancers. The method behind the library was the immunoSEQ multiplex PCR assay. What TCRdb holds here is the immuneACCESS table cut down to in-frame rearrangements. Part of the clones is not present; checked against another copy, under half of the missing clones reflect an unresolved V gene, and the others are unexplained. In all, the sample holds roughly 83,000 clones, and about 90% of those were seen once. The ten largest clones take up more than 7.5% of the sample. The source was CD4+ or CD8+ T cells sorted from blood, collected in a trial of the OX40 agonist ivuxolimab. Receptors were obtained from an adult with an advanced solid tumor such as melanoma, head and neck, liver or kidney cancer.

The chain joins TRBV12-5 to TRBJ2-1; no clear D gene. V was shortened by 0 bases and J by 10 bases, with 16 bases between the two germline ends. CDR3 length: 15 amino acids. Germline values: CDR1 LGHNT, CDR2 FRNRAP. The DNA for the CDR3 is TGTGCTAGTGGTTTGGTAGAGGCGGACCCCCAGGAGCAGTTCTTC. Its protein product is CASGLVEADPQEQFF.

The chain is built from TRBV12-5 and TRBJ2-3; no definite D call. This CDR3 has 12 residues. CDR1 is LGHNT, CDR2 FRNRAP, per germline. Trimming cost V 5 bases and J 5 bases, with 8 bases left between them. The CDR3 nucleotides are TGTGCTAGTGGTCCTCAGCAAGATACGCAGTATTTT. Residues: CASGPQQDTQYF.

The gene calls are TRBV14 and TRBJ1-3; possibly TRBD1 for D (5 bases). The V and J ends lost 2 bases and 8 bases respectively, with 10 bases between them. This CDR3 contains 13 residues. Germline V CDR1 and CDR2: SGHDN, FVKESK. Here the CDR3 DNA reads TGTGCCAGCAGCCAATCCAGGGCGGACACCATATATTTT. Translating gives CASSQSRADTIYF.

The chain combines TRBV28 with TRBJ2-3, with D possibly matching TRBD2 (5 bases). This CDR3 is 13 amino acids long. The V end lost 1 base, the J end lost 4 bases, and 6 bases lay between the germline ends. Germline V gene data show CDR1 as MDHEN and CDR2 as SYDVKM. The CDR3 protein is CASSLSGADTQYF. The CDR3 DNA is TGTGCCAGCAGTTTATCCGGGGCAGATACGCAGTATTTT. Based on the CDR3 plus reference TRBV28 and TRBJ2-3, the full variable domain is DVKVTQSSRYLVKRTGEKVFLECVQDMDHENMFWYRQDPGLGLRLIYFSYDVKMKEKGDIPEGYSVSREKKERFSLILESASTNQTSMYLCASSLSGADTQYFGPGTRLTVL.

Turning to this clone: Other nucleotide sequences from this sample produce the same CDR3. The rearrangement joins TRBV9 to TRBJ2-3, with D hard to call. The germline V gene has CDR1 SGDLS and CDR2 YYNGEE. Trimming pared 0 bases from V and 4 bases from J, leaving 3 bases between. The CDR3 has 12 amino acids. This chain's CDR3 is CASSVVADTQYF. CDR3 DNA: TGTGCCAGCAGCGTAGTAGCAGATACGCAGTATTTT.

The chain has TRBV28 and TRBJ1-1; unclear D gene. Germline V gives CDR1 MDHEN, CDR2 SYDVKM. The CDR3 runs to 17 residues. Trimming left V 5 bases short and J 0 bases short, with 19 bases between. The DNA of the CDR3 is TGTGCCAGCAGTGACTATCCCCGTGGGGAGCTGAACACTGAAGCTTTCTTT. It is translated as CASSDYPRGELNTEAFF.

V is TRBV10-3 and J is TRBJ2-7; possibly TRBD2 for D (6 bases). Trimming removed 0 bases at V and 3 bases at J, with 18 bases between. Germline V CDR1 and CDR2: ENHRY, SYGVKD. CDR3 length: 17 amino acids. Here the CDR3 DNA reads TGTGCCATCAGTGAGTCGGAGCGGGCCAGGGACGGCTACGAGCAGTACTTC. This sequence encodes CAISESERARDGYEQYF.

The chain combines TRBV6-5 with TRBJ2-1; D possibly corresponds to TRBD1 (5 bases). Germline V gives CDR1 MNHEY, CDR2 SVGAGI. CDR3 length equals 14 residues. The V end lost 2 bases, the J end lost 1 base, and 6 bases lay between the germline ends. DNA of the CDR3: TGTGCCAGCAGTTACGGGGCATCCTACAATGAGCAGTTCTTC. Translating gives CASSYGASYNEQFF.

As concerns this clone: The same CDR3 is also encoded by other DNA sequences in this sample. V and J are TRBV7-8 and TRBJ2-4; 8 positions agree with TRBD2. With V trimmed by 5 bases and J by 4 bases, 10 bases remained unmatched. The CDR3 has 16 amino acids. Germline V CDR1 and CDR2: SGHVS, FQNEAQ. CDR3 in DNA: TGTGCCAGCAGCCCCTTGGGGGGCGGGGGGAAAAACATTCAGTACTTC. It specifies CASSPLGGGGKNIQYF.

V usage is TRBV13 and J usage is TRBJ2-5; no clear D gene. The CDR3 contains 15 residues. V lost 0 bases and J 5 bases, leaving 13 bases between the germline ends. CDR1 is PRHDT and CDR2 is FYEKMQ in the germline V gene (reference sequence). CDR3 sequence (DNA): TGTGCCAGCAGCTTAGGCTCATTTGGTATGGAGACCCAGTACTTC. Residues: CASSLGSFGMETQYF.

J is TRBJ2-1 and V is TRBV29-1, with D possibly TRBD2 on 5 matching bases. The CDR3 has 19 amino acids. The V end was cut by 3 bases, the J end by 0 bases, with 24 bases between. Germline V gene sequence: CDR1 SQVTM, CDR2 ANQGSEA. The CDR3 DNA is TGCAGCGTTGAGGTGGGGTTAGCGTACACTGATAGCTCCTACAATGAGCAGTTCTTC. It translates to CSVEVGLAYTDSSYNEQFF.

V gene TRBV7-6 combines with J gene TRBJ2-3; no reliable D call. Per germline, CDR1 SGHVS and CDR2 FNYEAQ. This CDR3 is 12 amino acids long. V lost 0 bases and J lost 6, with 4 bases in between. The CDR3 region has the DNA TGTGCCAGCAGCTTAGCGCCTGATACGCAGTATTTT. This translates into CASSLAPDTQYF.